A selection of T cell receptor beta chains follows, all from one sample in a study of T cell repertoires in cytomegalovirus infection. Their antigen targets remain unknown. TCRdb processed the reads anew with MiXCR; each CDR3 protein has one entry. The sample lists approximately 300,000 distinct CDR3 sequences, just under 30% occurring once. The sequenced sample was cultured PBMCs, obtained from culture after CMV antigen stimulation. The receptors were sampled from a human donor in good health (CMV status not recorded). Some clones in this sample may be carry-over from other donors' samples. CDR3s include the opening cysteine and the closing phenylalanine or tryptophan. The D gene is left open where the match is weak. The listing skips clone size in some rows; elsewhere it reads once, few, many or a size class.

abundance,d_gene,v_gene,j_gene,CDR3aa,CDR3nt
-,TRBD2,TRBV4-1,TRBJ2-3,CASSQEERGPSTDTQYF,TGCGCCAGCAGCCAAGAGGAGCGGGGGCCCAGCACAGATACGCAGTATTTT
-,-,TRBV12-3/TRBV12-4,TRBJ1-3,CASRRMGRGNTIYF,TGTGCCAGCAGGCGAATGGGTCGAGGAAACACCATATATTTT
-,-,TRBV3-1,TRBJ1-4,CASSRQGLPNEKLFF,TGTGCCAGCAGCCGGCAGGGGTTGCCTAATGAAAAACTGTTTTTT
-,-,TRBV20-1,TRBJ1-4,CSAWGSEEKLFF,TGCAGTGCTTGGGGCAGCGAGGAAAAACTGTTTTTT
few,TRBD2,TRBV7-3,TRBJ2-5,CASSPVAGGQETQYF,TGTGCCAGCAGCCCTGTAGCGGGGGGTCAAGAGACCCAGTACTTC
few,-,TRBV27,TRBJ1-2,CASSSREDYGYTF,TGTGCCAGCAGTTCCAGGGAGGACTATGGCTACACCTTC
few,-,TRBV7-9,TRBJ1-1,CASSPALEGLNTEAFF,TGTGCCAGCAGCCCCGCCCTGGAGGGCCTGAACACTGAAGCTTTCTTT
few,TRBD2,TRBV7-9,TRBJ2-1,CASTSLGSGEDNEQFF,TGTGCCAGCACCTCCCTGGGTAGCGGGGAAGACAATGAGCAGTTCTTC
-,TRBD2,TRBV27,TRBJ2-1,CASSLRREGSVNEQFF,TGTGCCAGCAGTTTACGACGGGAGGGCTCAGTGAATGAGCAGTTCTTC
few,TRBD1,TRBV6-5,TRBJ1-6,CASNDRENSPLHF,TGTGCCAGCAATGACAGGGAGAATTCACCCCTCCACTTT
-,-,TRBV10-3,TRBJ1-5,CAIGGGVNQPQHF,TGTGCCATCGGGGGGGGGGTCAATCAGCCCCAGCATTTT
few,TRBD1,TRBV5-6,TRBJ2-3,CASSPQTGGLTDTQYF,TGTGCCAGCAGCCCGCAAACAGGGGGCCTTACAGATACGCAGTATTTT
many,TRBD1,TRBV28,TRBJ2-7,CASSYWTGDSKQYF,TGTGCCAGCAGTTACTGGACAGGGGACAGCAAGCAGTACTTC
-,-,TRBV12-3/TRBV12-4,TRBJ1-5,CASQEGLGQPQHF,TGTGCCTCTCAGGAGGGATTAGGGCAGCCCCAGCATTTT
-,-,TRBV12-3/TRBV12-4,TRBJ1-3,CASSSNPLPRFGNTIYF,TGTGCCAGCAGTTCCAACCCACTCCCCCGTTTTGGAAACACCATATATTTT
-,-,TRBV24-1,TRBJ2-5,CAIDPTGVGETQYF,TGTGCCATCGACCCGACAGGCGTGGGGGAGACCCAGTACTTC
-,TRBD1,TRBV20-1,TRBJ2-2,CSAGPGQGRTGELFF,TGCAGTGCTGGTCCGGGACAGGGGAGAACCGGGGAGCTGTTTTTT
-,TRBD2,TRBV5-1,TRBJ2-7,CASSWQRTSGLSYEQYF,TGCGCCAGCAGCTGGCAGCGGACTAGCGGGCTCTCCTACGAGCAGTACTTC
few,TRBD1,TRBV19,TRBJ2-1,CASRGRGQINEQFF,TGTGCCAGTAGAGGCAGGGGGCAGATCAATGAGCAGTTCTTC
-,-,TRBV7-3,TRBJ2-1,CASSLRSGRGRKVNEQFF,TGTGCCAGCAGCTTAAGGTCCGGTCGGGGGCGTAAAGTCAATGAGCAGTTCTTC
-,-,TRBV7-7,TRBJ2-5,CASSQQVFQETQYF,TGTGCTAGCAGCCAGCAGGTGTTTCAAGAGACCCAGTACTTC
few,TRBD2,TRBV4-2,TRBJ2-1,CASSHEGLAGGNEQFF,TGTGCCAGCAGCCACGAAGGACTAGCGGGAGGCAATGAGCAGTTCTTC
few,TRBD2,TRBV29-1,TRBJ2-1,CSDQGLVNEQFF,TGCAGCGACCAAGGACTAGTGAATGAGCAGTTCTTC
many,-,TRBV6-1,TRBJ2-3,CASSRGSGTSTDTQYF,TGTGCCAGCAGTAGGGGCAGCGGCACTAGCACAGATACGCAGTATTTT
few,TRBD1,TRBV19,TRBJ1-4,CASSPGTGLGKLFF,TGTGCCAGTAGTCCCGGGACAGGGTTAGGAAAACTGTTTTTT
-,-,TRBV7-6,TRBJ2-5,CASSLYRRETQYF,TGTGCCAGCAGCTTATATAGGAGGGAGACCCAGTACTTC
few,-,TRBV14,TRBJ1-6,CASSQGDWSPLHF,TGTGCCAGCAGCCAAGGAGACTGGTCACCCCTCCACTTT
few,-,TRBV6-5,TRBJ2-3,CASRETTDTQYF,TGTGCCTCGAGGGAAACCACAGATACGCAGTATTTT
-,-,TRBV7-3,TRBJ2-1,CARASEGPCNEQFF,TGTGCCAGGGCCTCTGAGGGCCCGTGCAATGAGCAGTTCTTC
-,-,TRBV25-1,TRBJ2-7,CASSLGGLHEQYF,TGTGCCAGCAGTTTGGGGGGCCTCCACGAGCAGTACTTC
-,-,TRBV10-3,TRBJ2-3,CAISDASQGGTDTQYF,TGTGCCATCAGTGACGCATCACAAGGGGGCACAGATACGCAGTATTTT
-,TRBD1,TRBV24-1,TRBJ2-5,CATSDPQGAGETQYF,TGTGCCACCAGTGATCCACAGGGGGCGGGGGAGACCCAGTACTTC
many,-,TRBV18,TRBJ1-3,CASSPLGIHNSGNTIYF,TGTGCCAGCTCACCATTAGGGATACACAACTCTGGAAACACCATATATTTT
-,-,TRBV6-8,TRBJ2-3,CASSLTSGPQSPTDTQYF,TGTGCCAGCAGTCTTACATCCGGACCCCAAAGTCCCACAGATACGCAGTATTTT
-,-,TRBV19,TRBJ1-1,CASLRRGLNTEAFF,TGTGCCAGCCTCCGCCGGGGGTTAAACACTGAAGCTTTCTTT
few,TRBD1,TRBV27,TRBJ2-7,CASSYGQGGVYEQYF,TGTGCCAGCAGCTACGGACAGGGAGGTGTCTACGAGCAGTACTTC
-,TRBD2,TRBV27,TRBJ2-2,CASSLRLIAGESTGELFF,TGTGCCAGCAGTTTGAGGTTAATAGCGGGGGAGAGCACCGGGGAGCTGTTTTTT
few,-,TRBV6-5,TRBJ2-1,CASSYSSGGGNEQFF,TGTGCCAGCAGTTACTCTTCTGGGGGCGGGAATGAGCAGTTCTTC
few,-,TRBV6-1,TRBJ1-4,CASSGGRINEKLFF,TGTGCCAGCAGCGGAGGGCGTATTAATGAAAAACTGTTTTTT
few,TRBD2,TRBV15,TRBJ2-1,CATSRDLIAGYNEQFF,TGTGCCACCAGCAGAGATCTGATAGCGGGGTACAATGAGCAGTTCTTC
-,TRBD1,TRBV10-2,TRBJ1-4,CASRDRGGNEKLFF,TGCGCCAGCAGAGACAGGGGAGGTAATGAAAAACTGTTTTTT
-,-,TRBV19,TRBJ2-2,CASNTANTGELFF,TGTGCCAGTAATACAGCGAACACCGGGGAGCTGTTTTTT
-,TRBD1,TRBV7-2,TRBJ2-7,CASSRRDRGLAEQYF,TGTGCCAGCAGCCGCCGGGACAGGGGGCTTGCCGAGCAGTACTTC